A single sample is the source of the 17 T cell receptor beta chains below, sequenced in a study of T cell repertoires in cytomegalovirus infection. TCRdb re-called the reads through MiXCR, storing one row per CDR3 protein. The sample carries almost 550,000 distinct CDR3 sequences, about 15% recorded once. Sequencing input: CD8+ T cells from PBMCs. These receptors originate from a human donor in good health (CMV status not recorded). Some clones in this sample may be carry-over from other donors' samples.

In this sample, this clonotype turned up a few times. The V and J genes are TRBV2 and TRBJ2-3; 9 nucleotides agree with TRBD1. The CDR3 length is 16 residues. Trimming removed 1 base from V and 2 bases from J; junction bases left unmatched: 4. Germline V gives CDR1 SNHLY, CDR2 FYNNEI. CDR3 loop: CASSEGRTGVTDTQYF. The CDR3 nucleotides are TGTGCCAGCAGTGAAGGGAGGACAGGGGTCACAGATACGCAGTATTTT.

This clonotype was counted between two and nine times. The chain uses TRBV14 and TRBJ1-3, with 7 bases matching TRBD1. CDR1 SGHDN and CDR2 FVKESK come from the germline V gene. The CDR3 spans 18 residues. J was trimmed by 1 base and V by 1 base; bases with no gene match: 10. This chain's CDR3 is CASSQGRGTAYSGNTIYF. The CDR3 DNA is TGTGCCAGCAGCCAAGGGCGTGGGACAGCATATTCTGGAAACACCATATATTTT.

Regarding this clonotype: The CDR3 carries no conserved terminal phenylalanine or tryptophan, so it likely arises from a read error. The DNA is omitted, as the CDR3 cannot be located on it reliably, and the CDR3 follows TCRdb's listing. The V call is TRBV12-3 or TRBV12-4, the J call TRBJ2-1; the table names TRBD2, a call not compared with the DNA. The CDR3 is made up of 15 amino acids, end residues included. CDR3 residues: CASSRLAGNYNEQCL.

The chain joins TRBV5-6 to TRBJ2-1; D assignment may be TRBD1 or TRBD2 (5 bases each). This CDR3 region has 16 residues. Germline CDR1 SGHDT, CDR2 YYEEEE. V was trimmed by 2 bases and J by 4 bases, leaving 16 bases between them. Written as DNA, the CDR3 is TGTGCCAGCAGCTTATCTGGGACCGCTAGTTACAATGAGCAGTTCTTC. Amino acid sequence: CASSLSGTASYNEQFF. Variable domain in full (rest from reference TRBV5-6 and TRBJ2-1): DAGVTQSPTHLIKTRGQQVTLRCSPKSGHDTVSWYQQALGQGPQFIFQYYEEEERQRGNFPDRFSGHQFPNYSSELNVNALLLGDSALYLCASSLSGTASYNEQFFGPGTRLTVL.

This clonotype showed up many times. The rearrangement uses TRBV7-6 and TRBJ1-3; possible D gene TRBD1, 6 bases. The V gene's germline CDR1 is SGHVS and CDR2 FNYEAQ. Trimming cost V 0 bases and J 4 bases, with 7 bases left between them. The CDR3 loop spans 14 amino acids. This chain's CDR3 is CASSLAGQGNTIYF. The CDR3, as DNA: TGTGCCAGCAGCTTAGCGGGACAAGGAAACACCATATATTTT.

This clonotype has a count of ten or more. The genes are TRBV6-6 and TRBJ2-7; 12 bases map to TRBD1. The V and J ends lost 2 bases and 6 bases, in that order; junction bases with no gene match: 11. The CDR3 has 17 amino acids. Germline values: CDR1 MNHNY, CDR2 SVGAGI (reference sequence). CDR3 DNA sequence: TGTGCCAGCAGTTACGGGACAGGGGGCTCCCAATCACCCGAGCAGTACTTC. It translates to CASSYGTGGSQSPEQYF.

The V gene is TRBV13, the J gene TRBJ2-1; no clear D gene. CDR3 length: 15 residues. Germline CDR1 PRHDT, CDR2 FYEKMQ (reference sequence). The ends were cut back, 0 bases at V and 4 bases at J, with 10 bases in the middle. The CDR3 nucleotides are TGTGCCAGCAGCTTAGGGAAAGGCAGATACAATGAGCAGTTCTTC. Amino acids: CASSLGKGRYNEQFF.

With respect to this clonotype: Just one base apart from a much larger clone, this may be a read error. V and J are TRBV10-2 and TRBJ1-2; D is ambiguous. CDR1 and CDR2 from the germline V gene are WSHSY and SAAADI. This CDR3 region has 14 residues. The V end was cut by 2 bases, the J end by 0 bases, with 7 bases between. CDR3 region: CASSERGTNYGYTF. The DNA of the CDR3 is TGCGCCAGCAGTGAGCGGGGAACTAACTATGGCTACACCTTC.

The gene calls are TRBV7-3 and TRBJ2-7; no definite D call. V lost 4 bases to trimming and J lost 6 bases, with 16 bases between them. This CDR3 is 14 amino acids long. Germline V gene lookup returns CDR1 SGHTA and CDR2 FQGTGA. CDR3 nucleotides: TGTGCCAGCAGCTCCAAACACGAGTATGGCGAGCAGTACTTC. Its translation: CASSSKHEYGEQYF.

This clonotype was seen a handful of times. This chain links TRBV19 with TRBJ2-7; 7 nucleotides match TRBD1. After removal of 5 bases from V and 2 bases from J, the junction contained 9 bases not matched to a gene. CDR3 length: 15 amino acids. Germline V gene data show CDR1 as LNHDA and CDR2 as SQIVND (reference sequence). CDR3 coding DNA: TGTGCCAGTAGTCCCCGGGACAGTCCGACCTACGAGCAGTACTTC. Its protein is CASSPRDSPTYEQYF.

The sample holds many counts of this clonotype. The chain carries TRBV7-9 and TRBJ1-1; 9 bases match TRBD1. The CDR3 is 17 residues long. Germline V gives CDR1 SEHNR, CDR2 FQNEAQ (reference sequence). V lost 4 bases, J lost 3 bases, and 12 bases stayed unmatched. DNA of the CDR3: TGTGCCAGCAGCTCCTTTCCCGGGACAGGGTTTCACACTGAAGCTTTCTTT. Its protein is CASSSFPGTGFHTEAFF.

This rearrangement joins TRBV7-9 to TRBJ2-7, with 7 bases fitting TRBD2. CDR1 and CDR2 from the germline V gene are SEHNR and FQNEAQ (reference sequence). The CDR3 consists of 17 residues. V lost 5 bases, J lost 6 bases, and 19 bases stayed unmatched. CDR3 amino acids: CASSPRGAAGVRAEQYF. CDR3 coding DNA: TGTGCCAGCAGCCCCAGAGGGGCGGCGGGAGTCCGAGCCGAGCAGTACTTC.

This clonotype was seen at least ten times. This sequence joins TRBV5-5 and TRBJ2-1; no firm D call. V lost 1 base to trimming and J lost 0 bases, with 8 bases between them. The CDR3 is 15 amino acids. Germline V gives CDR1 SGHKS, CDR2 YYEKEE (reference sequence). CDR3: CASSLHLSSYNEQFF. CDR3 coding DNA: TGTGCCAGCAGCTTGCACCTGAGCTCCTACAATGAGCAGTTCTTC.

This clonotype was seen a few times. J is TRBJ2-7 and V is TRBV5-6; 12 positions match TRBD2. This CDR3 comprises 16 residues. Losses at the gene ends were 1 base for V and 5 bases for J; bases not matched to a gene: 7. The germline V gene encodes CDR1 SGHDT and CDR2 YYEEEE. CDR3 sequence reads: CASSLSPSGRADEQYF. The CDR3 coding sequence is TGTGCCAGCAGCTTGTCACCTAGCGGGAGGGCCGACGAGCAGTACTTC.

The CDR3 DNA is TGTGCCAGCAGCCTCAACCGACCCATAAGAGAGACCCAGTACTTC. Protein sequence: CASSLNRPIRETQYF. The V call is TRBV3-1, the J call TRBJ2-5; D is unresolved. V gave up 4 bases and J gave up 4 bases, with 16 bases separating them. CDR1 is LGHDT and CDR2 is YNNKEL in the germline V gene (reference sequence). CDR3 length: 15 residues.

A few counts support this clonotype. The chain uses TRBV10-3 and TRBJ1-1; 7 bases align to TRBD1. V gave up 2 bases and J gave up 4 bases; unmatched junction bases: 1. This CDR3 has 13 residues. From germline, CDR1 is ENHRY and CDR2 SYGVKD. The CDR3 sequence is CAISEPGGTEAFF. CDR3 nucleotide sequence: TGTGCCATCAGTGAGCCAGGGGGCACTGAAGCTTTCTTT.

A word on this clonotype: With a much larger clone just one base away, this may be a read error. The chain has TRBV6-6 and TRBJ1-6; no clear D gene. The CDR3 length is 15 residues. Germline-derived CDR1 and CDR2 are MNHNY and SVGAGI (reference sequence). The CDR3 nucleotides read TGTGCCAGCAGTTACCTCGATGAGGAAGCTTCACCCATCCACTTT. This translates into CASSYLDEEASPIHF.